This TCR beta chain was sequenced during a study of T cells after yellow fever vaccination. Notes on the study in general: Re-detected after boosting: most primary clones, almost 98% of CD4 and under 90% of CD8.

The trim removed 4 bases at V and 2 bases at J, leaving 5 bases unmatched. CDR3 length equals 14 residues. Germline V gene sequence: CDR1 SGHRS, CDR2 YFSETQ. TCRdb fed the 5' RACE reads into MiXCR, producing one record per CDR3 protein. The sample has about 230,000 distinct CDR3 sequences, over 6.5% seen once; the top ten hold roughly 1%. Ten or more counts support this clonotype. The antigen is unknown. This TCR was sampled from a young man who received the YFV17D yellow fever vaccine. The sequences come from CD4+ T cells sorted from PBMCs, collected on the day of the yellow fever booster vaccination. The genes are TRBV5-1 and TRBJ2-7, with 8 bases that match TRBD1. The CDR3 region has the DNA TGCGCCAGCAGCGGGGGACAGGCCACCTACGAGCAGTACTTC. Translating gives CASSGGQATYEQYF.